Sequencing of this T cell receptor (beta chain) was carried out in a study of blood T cell repertoires in COVID-19 (dated by TCRdb to 2018 to 2020). Turning to the overall study: Samples covering the acute and convalescent phases of COVID-19 were provided by collaborators in the United States, Italy and Spain. Deeply sampled blood TCRbeta repertoires from subjects exposed to, actively infected with, or recovered from COVID-19 were included in the dataset. Nearly every sample came with metadata listing a de-identified subject ID, COVID-19 status, age in years and sex. The prospective study material was composed of cDNA or gDNA derived from T cells, B-cell-depleted T cells, or PBMCs. Where available, HLA class I and class II types were taken from metadata supplied by the sample provider and were not determined by assay-based typing. The repertoires were released in a freely available public database intended as a resource for research on the immune response to SARS-CoV-2. Samples were obtained from the ongoing ImmuneRACE study (first 160 participants) and from some 1,300 subjects provided by 6 global collaborators.

Whole blood was collected in K2EDTA tubes by collaborating institutions according to the institutions' own protocols. For TCRbeta analysis, collaborator samples were shipped as frozen whole blood, as isolated PBMCs, or as DNA extracted from either sample type. With respect to this clone: The clone's antigen remains unknown. No much larger clone exists at a distance of one base, and base qualities are not known.

Based on the germline V gene, the CDR1 and CDR2 sequences are ENHRY and SYGVKD. Compared with germline, V lacks 3 bases and J lacks 4 bases; bases without a gene match: 7. The CDR3 holds 16 amino acids from the cysteine to the phenylalanine. The sequence is cut down to CDR3 DNA, 48 bases in frame from base 1. Paper-wide results and their limitations: The quantity of clinical and demographic metadata differed by source and by participant and was supplied without curation.

TCRbeta CDR3 regions were amplified from genomic DNA by means of the immunoSEQ Assay, a bias-controlled multiplex PCR. The authors processed their data as follows. The number of nucleated cells in each sample was estimated by amplification of reference gene primers within the assay. To quantify the absolute abundance of each unique TCRbeta CDR3 rearrangement, sequence reads were collapsed and filtered. For each sample, productive Simpson clonality was calculated as the square root of Simpson's diversity index over productive rearrangements. TCRdb limited this immuneACCESS table to in-frame rearrangements with V and J called. A share of clones is missing; checked studies link under half to unresolved V genes, and the rest is unexplained. The D gene and trimming were derived from the DNA, and the V and J assignments and clone size from that table. This sample holds roughly 38,000 clones; 85% were observed only once. Around 14% of the sample is held by the ten biggest clonotypes.

The specimen sequenced was peripheral blood. The rearranged chain carries TRBV10-3 and TRBJ2-2; 8 junctional bases match TRBD1. The receptor was derived from a human donor in a cohort sampled during active COVID-19. The nucleotide sequence reads as follows: TGTGCCATCAGTGAACCGGGACAGGTTCCCACCGGGGAGCTGTTTTTT. Translated, it reads CAISEPGQVPTGELFF.